This T cell receptor beta chain derives from a study of shared clonotypes between healthy human individuals (TCRdb year 2020). General notes on the study: The cohort comprised two women and three men aged 18 to 49 years. To estimate repertoire size and how much clonotype sharing occurs between individuals, the study deeply sequenced the blood TCR repertoires of roughly 5 healthy adults. To increase sequencing depth and limit assay-specific biases, different laboratories used diverse techniques to prepare libraries and sequence TCR repertoires. Leukapheresis yielded between about 0.85 and 9 billion PBMCs per donor. For each donor, CD4 naive and CD4 memory were each run on three plates, CD8 naive on two plates, and CD8 memory on one plate.

Using the deep immunoSEQ assay, multiplex PCR amplified TCR CDR3 regions from genomic DNA. Extracted genomic DNA from each cell subset was distributed evenly across all wells of several immunoSEQ 96-well plates, and each plate was treated as a replicate. Each replicate PCR for sorted subsets received approximately 200 ng genomic DNA, equal to about 30,000 T cell genomes. The purified libraries were quantified using a Qubit 3.0 fluorometer, sized with a Bioanalyzer 2100, and then quantified again using the KAPA Library Quantification kit. Every immunoSEQ 96-well plate was sequenced on a separate single-read 150-cycle Illumina NextSeq 550 flow cell. The study's processing was this. Because the immunoSEQ output included only junctional sequences and no quality scores, the filtering could not be the same as the filtering used for full-length reads. To assign V/J genes and CDR3, sequences were annotated against IMGT germline references using PyIR, a Python wrapper for IgBLAST v1.9. Reads were removed for weak V/J assignments (E-value above 1e-6), missing CDR3, stop codons, out-of-frame junctions, or ambiguous translated residues. V3J clonotypes were defined by identical inferred V gene, J gene, and CDR3 amino acid sequence. The percentage overlap between two repertoires was calculated by dividing the number of shared unique clonotypes by the size of the smaller repertoire. Repertoire richness was assessed with RTK rarefaction, the Chao1 estimator, and Recon v2.1 estimates of unobserved clonotypes. Generation probabilities for all TCRbeta clonotypes obtained by the gDNA method from a handful of donors were computed using OLGA. TCRdb took this table from immuneACCESS and kept in-frame rearrangements with V and J called. Such tables lack part of the clones; where checked against another copy, unresolved V genes explain under half of the gap, and the rest is unexplained. Clonal size and the V and J genes are those of that table, whereas D and trimming came from the DNA. This sample gives about 750,000 clones in total; around 92% of them show up just once. The ten largest make up 24% of the sample.

The germline V gene encodes CDR1 SEHNR and CDR2 FQNEAQ (reference sequence). The germline ends are 15 bases apart after V is trimmed by 3 bases and J by 6 bases. The CDR3 numbers 14 residues from cysteine through phenylalanine. Only CDR3 DNA remains: 42 bases, in frame from the first base. Points on this clone: Its antigen specificity is not known. Base quality data are lacking; no much larger clone is found one base away.

Beyond this particular receptor, the publication reports: Sampling was limited to blood, and TCR repertoires in tissue likely differ from TCR repertoires in blood. Pairwise subsampling led to the expectation that sequencing depth would affect the degree of clonotype sharing among donors. Sharing across a few donors was observed for 5% to 6.5% of naive CD4, over 3% of naive CD8, 2% to 2.5% of memory CD4, and about 0.4% of memory CD8 clonotypes. Rarefaction of sorted-subset datasets indicated incomplete sequencing despite the large sequencing depth. The genetic and exposure-history diversity represented was limited by the small number of donors. Larger estimated clonotype richness was generally found for naive subsets than for memory subsets. Compared with non-shared clonotypes, clonotypes shared by all four sorted-subset donors had higher generation probabilities.

CD8 naive samples consisted of CD45RO-negative cells that were positively selected for CCR7, yielding a CD45RA+CCR7+ population without TemRA cells. The donors were healthy, HIV-negative adults with no recently reported acute infections or vaccinations. Only Caucasian adults living in Nashville, Tennessee, USA were represented among the donors. After blood collection by leukapheresis, PBMCs were isolated using Ficoll-Histopaque density gradient centrifugation and then cryopreserved in the vapor phase of liquid nitrogen. Purity and quantity of every magnetically sorted T cell population were checked by analytical flow cytometry. Genomic DNA was isolated from every sorted fraction and measured by UV absorbance on a Nanodrop 2000c.

The receptor comes from a man aged 25-45 years in good health. Rearrangement joined TRBV7-9 to TRBJ2-7, with no confidently assigned D gene. Source material: naive CD8+ T cells sorted from blood. The cell subset or site tag for this specimen amounts to: CD45RA+CCR7+. The bases are TGTGCCAGCAGCTTGGGAACACCCACGACCGAGCAGTACTTC. Its translation reads: CASSLGTPTTEQYF.